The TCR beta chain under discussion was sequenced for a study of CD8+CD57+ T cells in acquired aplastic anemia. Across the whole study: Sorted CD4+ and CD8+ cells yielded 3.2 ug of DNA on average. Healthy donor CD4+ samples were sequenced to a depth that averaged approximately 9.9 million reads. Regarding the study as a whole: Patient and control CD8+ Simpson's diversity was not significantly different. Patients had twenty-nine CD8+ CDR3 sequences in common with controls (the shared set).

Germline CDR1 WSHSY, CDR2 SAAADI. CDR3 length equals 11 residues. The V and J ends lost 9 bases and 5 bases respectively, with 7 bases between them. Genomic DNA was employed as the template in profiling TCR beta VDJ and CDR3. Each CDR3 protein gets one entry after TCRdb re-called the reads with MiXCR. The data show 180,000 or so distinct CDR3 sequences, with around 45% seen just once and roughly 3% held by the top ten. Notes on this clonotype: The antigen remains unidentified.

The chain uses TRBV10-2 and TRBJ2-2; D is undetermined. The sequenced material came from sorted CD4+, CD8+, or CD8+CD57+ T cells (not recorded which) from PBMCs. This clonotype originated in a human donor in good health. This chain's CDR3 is CASLMTGELFF. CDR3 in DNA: TGCGCCAGTCTTATGACCGGGGAGCTGTTTTTT.